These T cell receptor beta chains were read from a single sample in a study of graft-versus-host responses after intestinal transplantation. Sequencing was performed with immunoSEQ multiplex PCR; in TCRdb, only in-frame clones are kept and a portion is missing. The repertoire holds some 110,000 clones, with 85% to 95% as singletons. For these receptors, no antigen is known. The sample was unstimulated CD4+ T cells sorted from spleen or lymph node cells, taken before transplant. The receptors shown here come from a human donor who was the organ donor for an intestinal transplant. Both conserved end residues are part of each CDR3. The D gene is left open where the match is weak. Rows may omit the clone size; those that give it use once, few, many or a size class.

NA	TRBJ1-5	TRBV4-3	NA	TGCGCCAGCAGCCAAGATACGAGGGGCAATCAGCCCCAGCATTTT	CASSQDTRGNQPQHF
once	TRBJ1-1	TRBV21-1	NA	TGTGCCAGCCTCGGGGCGCGTGACACTGAAGCTTTCTTT	CASLGARDTEAFF
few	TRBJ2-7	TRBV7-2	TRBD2	TGTGCCAGCAGCCACCCCCTACGCGGGAGGGTCTCCTACGAGCAGTACTTC	CASSHPLRGRVSYEQYF
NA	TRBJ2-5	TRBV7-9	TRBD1	TGTGCCAGCAGCTTAGTAGCGACAGGGGAAGAGACCCAGTACTTC	CASSLVATGEETQYF
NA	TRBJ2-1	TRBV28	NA	TGTGCCAGCAGTTTACACAATGAGCAGTTCTTC	CASSLHNEQFF
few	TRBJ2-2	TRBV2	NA	TGTGCCAGCAGTGAATGGGACACCACCGGGGAGCTGTTTTTT	CASSEWDTTGELFF
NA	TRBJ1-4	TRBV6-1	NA	TGTGCCAGCAGTGAAGCGGTCGGGGTCCGAGAAAAACTGTTTTTT	CASSEAVGVREKLFF
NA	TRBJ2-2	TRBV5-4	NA	TGTGCCAGCAGCTTAAACACCGGGGAGCTGTTTTTT	CASSLNTGELFF
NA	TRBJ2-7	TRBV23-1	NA	TGCGCCAGCAGTTCAGGGCGTGGGCACGAGCAGTACTTC	CASSSGRGHEQYF
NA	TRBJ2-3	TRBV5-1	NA	TGCGCCAGCAGATCGGGAGTTCCAACAGATACGCAGTATTTT	CASRSGVPTDTQYF
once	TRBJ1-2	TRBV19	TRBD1	TGTGCCAGTAGTATCTGGGACAGCAAGGTCCTTAACTATGGCTACACCTTC	CASSIWDSKVLNYGYTF
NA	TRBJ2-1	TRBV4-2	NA	TGTGCCAGCAGCCCTGGATCGGCACTAGCCGGGACTGGTGAGCAGTTCTTC	CASSPGSALAGTGEQFF
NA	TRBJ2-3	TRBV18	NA	TGTGCCAGCTCACCACAGCGAGGGGTTACAGATACGCAGTATTTT	CASSPQRGVTDTQYF
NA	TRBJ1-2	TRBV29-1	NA	TGCAGCGTGGGGGGGGAAGGGAGCCTTTATGGCTACACCTTC	CSVGGEGSLYGYTF
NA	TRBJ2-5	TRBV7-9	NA	TGTGCCAGCAGCTTAGTAGGTCAAGAGACCCAGTACTTC	CASSLVGQETQYF
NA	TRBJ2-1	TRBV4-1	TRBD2	TGCGCCAGCAGCCACGTACTAGCGGGAGATGAGCAGTTCTTC	CASSHVLAGDEQFF